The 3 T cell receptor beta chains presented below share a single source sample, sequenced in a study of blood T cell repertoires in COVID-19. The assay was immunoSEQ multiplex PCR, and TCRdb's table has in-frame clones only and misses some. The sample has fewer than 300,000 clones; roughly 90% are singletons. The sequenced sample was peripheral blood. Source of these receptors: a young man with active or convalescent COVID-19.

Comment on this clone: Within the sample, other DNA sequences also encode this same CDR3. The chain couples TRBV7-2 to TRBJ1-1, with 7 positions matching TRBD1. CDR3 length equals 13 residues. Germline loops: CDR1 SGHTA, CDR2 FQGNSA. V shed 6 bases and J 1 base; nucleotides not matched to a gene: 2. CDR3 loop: CASSRDRNTEAFF. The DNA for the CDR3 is TGTGCCAGCAGTCGGGACAGGAACACTGAAGCTTTCTTT.

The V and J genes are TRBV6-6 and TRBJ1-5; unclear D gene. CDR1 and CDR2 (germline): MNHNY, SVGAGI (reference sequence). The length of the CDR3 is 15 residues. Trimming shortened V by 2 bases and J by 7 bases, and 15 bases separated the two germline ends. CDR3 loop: CASSYVVGLGQPQHF. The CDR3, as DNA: TGTGCCAGCAGTTACGTAGTGGGTTTGGGCCAGCCCCAGCATTTT.

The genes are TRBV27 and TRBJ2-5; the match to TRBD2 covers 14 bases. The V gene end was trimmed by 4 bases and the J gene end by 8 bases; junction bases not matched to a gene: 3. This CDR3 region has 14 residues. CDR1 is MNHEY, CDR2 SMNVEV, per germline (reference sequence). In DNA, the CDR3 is TGTGCCAGCAGTTCAGGACTAGCGGGGGGCACCCAGTACTTC. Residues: CASSSGLAGGTQYF.